These T cell receptor beta chains were read from a single sample in a study of cytomegalovirus exposure and HLA in healthy donors. Generated by immunoSEQ multiplex PCR, the TCRdb table keeps only in-frame clones and is missing some. The profile shows over 150,000 clones, approximately 82% of them singletons. Sample: PBMCs. Receptors originate from a male donor in good health and CMV-seronegative. Both conserved end residues are part of each CDR3. D genes are given only for firm matches. Part of the rows lack a size; the others show once, few, many or a class for expanded clones.

>TRBV5-6|TRBJ2-1|TRBD2|NA
CASSALANFRDEQFF
>TRBV20-1|TRBJ2-5|TRBD2|once
CSANGGETQYF
>TRBV7-9|TRBJ2-1|TRBD1|once
CASSLAGGEVNEQFF
>TRBV29-1|TRBJ1-5|NA|once
CSVIGDSNQPQHF
>TRBV30|TRBJ2-5|TRBD1|NA
CAWEQGVRGETQYF
>TRBV4-1|TRBJ2-2|TRBD2|NA
CASSHEGLAATGELFF
>TRBV28|TRBJ2-1|TRBD1|NA
CASSRTGEGNEQFF
>TRBV7-3|TRBJ2-3|TRBD1|NA
CASSFSGTGAERGDTQYF
>TRBV5-1|TRBJ1-1|NA|NA
CASSFGTTEAFF
>TRBV9|TRBJ2-7|TRBD2|NA
CASSRTGTSVGEQYF
>TRBV20-1|TRBJ2-5|NA|NA
CSVIALETQYF
>TRBV9|TRBJ1-6|NA|NA
CASSVEQVPPLHF
>TRBV6-1|TRBJ1-5|TRBD1|NA
CASSSGQGASQPQHF
>TRBV7-3|TRBJ1-1|NA|few
CASSISGNTEAFF
>TRBV4-2|TRBJ2-1|NA|few
CASSQAGARYNEQFF
>TRBV7-9|TRBJ2-7|TRBD1|NA
CAIYQGQGYEQYF
>TRBV11-2|TRBJ2-7|NA|few
CASSLEERWQYF
>TRBV6-1|TRBJ2-7|NA|NA
CASSEGDYAGSYEQYF
>TRBV19|TRBJ2-4|TRBD2|NA
CASRGLAGAVLQYF
>TRBV5-4|TRBJ1-4|NA|NA
CASSLGGDNEKLFF
>TRBV28|TRBJ1-5|NA|NA
CASSSTGRQPQHF
>TRBV5-4|TRBJ1-1|NA|NA
CASSFETGQNTEAFF
>TRBV28|TRBJ2-1|TRBD2|NA
CASSLGSGTRDNEQFF
>TRBV16|TRBJ1-2|NA|once
CASTPTPRQDGYTF
>TRBV30|NA|TRBD1|once
CGAGGQGRRNEQFF
>TRBV28|TRBJ2-3|NA|NA
CASSTPGGDTQYF
>TRBV28|TRBJ2-2|NA|NA
CASRFGTHNTGELFF
>TRBV6-5|TRBJ2-2|NA|NA
CASSPTRTGELFF
>TRBV6-5|NA|TRBD1|NA
CASSLRQGGNEQYF
>TRBV28|TRBJ2-1|TRBD2|NA
CASRPESGSSYNEQFF
>TRBV7-7|TRBJ2-2|NA|NA
CASSLDGSKSGELFF
>TRBV19|TRBJ2-5|NA|NA
CASSIDRIGGETQYF
>TRBV5-6|TRBJ2-5|TRBD1|NA
CASSLGQGVGYQETQYF
>TRBV9|TRBJ2-5|NA|NA
CASSVRRQGLRETQYF
>TRBV1|TRBJ2-5|NA|NA
CTSSQDEETQYF
>TRBV19|TRBJ2-1|TRBD2|NA
CASSIVASGGSQQFF
>TRBV4-2|TRBJ1-1|NA|few
CASSPRGRGTEAFF
>TRBV7-9|TRBJ1-5|NA|once
CASSLGTGGNQPQHF
>TRBV5-1|TRBJ2-5|TRBD1|few
CASSLGDRVETQYF
>TRBV7-9|TRBJ1-4|NA|NA
CSSSLVVSAGAKLFF
>TRBV4-3|TRBJ2-3|TRBD2|NA
CASSQGLADTTDTQYF
>TRBV18|TRBJ1-1|TRBD1|NA
CASSPLPGQGIYTEAFF
>TRBV5-6|TRBJ1-5|TRBD1|NA
CASTIQGAHSNQPQHF
>TRBV15|TRBJ2-3|TRBD2|NA
CATTLAGGTDTQYF
>TRBV6-5|TRBJ2-5|TRBD1|NA
CASSFPGGTQETQYF
>TRBV9|TRBJ1-3|NA|NA
CASSGAPDSGNTIYF
>TRBV5-4|TRBJ2-4|NA|NA
CASSLKGTKNIQYF
>TRBV27|TRBJ2-7|NA|NA
CASSSRWHEQYF
>TRBV19|TRBJ2-6|TRBD1|NA
CASSMGQGSSGANVLTF
>TRBV19|TRBJ1-1|TRBD1|NA
CASSSRQGLRTEAFF
>TRBV2|TRBJ1-1|NA|few
CANTRGRGNTEAFF
>TRBV9|TRBJ2-6|TRBD1|NA
CASSVTGAGANVLTF
>TRBV7-8|TRBJ2-2|TRBD2|NA
CASSLSTSGGVTAGELFF